This T cell receptor beta chain was identified in a study of T cells expressing NK-cell markers. Study-level information: From sorted CD3+CD56+NKG2C+, CD3+CD56+NKG2C- and CD3+CD56-NKG2C+ T cells came the TCR beta repertoires. There were seven HCMV-seropositive donors and one seronegative donor among the eight sequenced. General study results and limits: In six donors, dominant NKG2C+ clonotypes were about 1.0-7.0% of CD8+ T cells.

The germline V gene encodes CDR1 PRHDT and CDR2 FYEKMQ (reference sequence). There are 14 residues in the CDR3. On this clonotype itself: The antigen remains undetermined.

cDNA encoding TCR beta was synthesized via 5'RACE template switching incorporating UMIs. TCRdb re-called the 5' RACE reads and catalogs CDR3 proteins one per entry, DNA excluded. Seen in this sample are 500,000 to 700,000 distinct CDR3 sequences; the ten most common clones hold 3% to 4.5%. This receptor was identified in a man in his late teens or twenties in good health. Specimen: blood T cells: a sorted CD56 or NKG2C T cell subset, CD4+ or CD8+ T cells, or bulk PBMC T cells (not recorded which). The V call is TRBV13, the J call TRBJ2-1; without DNA, the TCRdb call of TRBD2 cannot be checked. This chain's CDR3 is CASTRGRAYNEQFF.